One sample yielded the 8 T cell receptor beta chains listed below, sequenced in a study of response to subunit inactivated influenza vaccine. TCRdb redid the calling of the RT-PCR reads with MiXCR, one entry per CDR3 protein. This table holds 550,000 to 650,000 distinct CDR3 sequences, 12% found once. Here the sequenced sample was PBMCs from blood, taken on the day of vaccination. The receptor source for this set is a man aged 45-65 years who received an inactivated influenza vaccine.

Ten or more counts support this clonotype. The CDR3 nucleotides are TGTGCCAGCAGTTGGACAGGGGGAGGGTACAATGAGCAGTTCTTC. Amino acids: CASSWTGGGYNEQFF. The V gene is TRBV6-2 or TRBV6-3, the J gene TRBJ2-1, with 10 bases fitting TRBD1. The germline gives CDR1 MNHEY, CDR2 SVGEGT. V lost 4 bases, J lost 4 bases, and 4 bases stayed unmatched. This CDR3 region has 15 residues.

This clonotype was detected ten times or more. This chain uses TRBV27 with TRBJ2-2; perhaps TRBD1 as D (6 bases). This CDR3 is built from 14 residues. V shed 1 base and J shed 9 bases, with 12 bases lying between them. Germline V gene sequence: CDR1 MNHEY, CDR2 SMNVEV (reference sequence). CDR3 amino acids: CASSLWAGVRELFF. CDR3 bases: TGTGCCAGCAGTTTATGGGCAGGGGTCCGGGAGCTGTTTTTT.

Ten or more counts support this clonotype. CDR3 DNA: TGTGCCAGCAGATCACAGACCTCCACCGGGGAGCTGTTTTTT. Translated, it gives CASRSQTSTGELFF. The rearrangement links TRBV6-1 to TRBJ2-2; no clear D. This CDR3 is built from 14 residues. The germline V gene has CDR1 MNHNS and CDR2 SASEGT. Trimming shortened V by 6 bases and J by 4 bases, and 12 bases separated the two germline ends.

This chain joins TRBV28 and TRBJ1-6; 9 nucleotides line up with TRBD1. The CDR3 is made up of 17 amino acids. Germline V gene sequence: CDR1 MDHEN, CDR2 SYDVKM. Germline trimming cut 7 bases from V and 1 base from J; bases unmatched to any gene: 8. CDR3 region: CASKLTGGGSYNSPLHF. Here the CDR3 DNA reads TGTGCCAGCAAGCTGACAGGGGGTGGTTCCTATAATTCACCCCTCCACTTT.

To note about this clonotype: At one boundary the junction diverges from the germline segment, which might be a read error. V usage is TRBV2 and J usage is TRBJ1-2; D remains unclear. This CDR3 region has 16 residues. Germline V gene data show CDR1 as SNHLY and CDR2 as FYNNEI. CDR3 DNA: TGTGCCAGCAGTGATCTAGCGGGAGGGAAGGACTATGGGTACACCTTC. Protein: CASSDLAGGKDYGYTF.

The chain couples TRBV12-3 or TRBV12-4 to TRBJ1-2, with a possible D match to TRBD1 (6 bases). V was cut by 5 bases and J by 7 bases, with 20 bases left in between. The CDR3 is 15 amino acids. Here the CDR3 DNA reads TGTGCCAGCAGTCTCCTACAGGGTATCGGTGGTGGCTACACCTTC. It is translated as CASSLLQGIGGGYTF.

The chain recombines TRBV27 with TRBJ2-3; 7 bases line up with TRBD2. The germline CDR1 and CDR2 sequences are MNHEY and SMNVEV (reference sequence). With V trimmed by 6 bases and J by 4 bases, 16 bases remained unmatched. The CDR3 has 17 residues. DNA of the CDR3: TGTGCCAGCAGCCACCTAATTTTGGGCCGGGGGGCAGATACGCAGTATTTT. Translation: CASSHLILGRGADTQYF.

This clonotype was seen just once. The rearrangement joins TRBV9 to TRBJ2-1; TRBD2 agrees at 9 bases. The CDR3 covers 19 residues. Germline loops: CDR1 SGDLS, CDR2 YYNGEE. J lost 0 bases, V lost 4 bases, and 14 bases had no gene match. The chain's CDR3 is CASSRREGLAAFSYNEQFF. For the CDR3, the DNA is TGTGCCAGCAGCCGGAGAGAGGGACTAGCAGCCTTCTCCTACAATGAGCAGTTCTTC.